This T cell receptor beta chain was retrieved from a study of blood T cell repertoires in COVID-19. Original processing methods: Nucleated cell number was recorded as an estimate derived from reference gene primer amplification. The assay was immunoSEQ multiplex PCR, and TCRdb's table has in-frame clones only and misses some. V, J and clone size derive from that table, while D and trimming were established from the DNA sequence. In the table there are fewer than 350,000 clones, 86% of which are singletons. This CDR3 region has 15 residues. Germline V lookup: CDR1 LNHDA, CDR2 SQIVND (reference sequence). Trimming removed 3 bases at V and 0 bases at J, with 11 bases between.

The chain uses TRBV19 and TRBJ1-2; D ambiguous. Sequenced sample: peripheral blood. This clonotype was sampled from a woman aged 25 to 39 with COVID-19, enrolled during active disease. For the CDR3, the DNA is TGTGCCAGTAGTATTAGAGGGTTAGCTAACTATGGCTACACCTTC. This sequence encodes CASSIRGLANYGYTF.